These 2 T cell receptor beta chains were all obtained from the same sample, sequenced in a study of T-cell memory formation after mild COVID-19 (dated by TCRdb to 2020 to 2023). Library preparation was by 5' RACE. The instrument was an Illumina NovaSeq 6000. In TCRdb, the public reads were trimmed at Q25 with fastp and aligned with MiXCR, with productive beta chains retained. Each entry merges the rows of one CDR3 protein and shows their most common DNA and genes. The sample data list over 150,000 distinct CDR3 sequences, and 20% to 25% of these were observed just once. Of the sample, 23% falls within the top ten clones. Source material: PBMCs or a T cell subset sorted from them (not recorded which). These receptors came from an adult woman who had mild COVID-19 (a few samples of this study predate the infection). The sample titles of this study are shuffled in the database, so cell type and time point are left out; the donor was told from shared clones.

This clonotype was picked up a small number of times. V is TRBV5-5 and J is TRBJ2-3, with D perhaps matching TRBD1 (6 bases). This CDR3 has 14 residues. V lost 0 bases and J 3 bases, leaving 8 bases between the germline ends. Germline CDR1 is SGHKS and CDR2 is YYEKEE (reference sequence). The chain's CDR3 is CASSLDRETDTQYF. In nucleotides, the CDR3 is TGTGCCAGCAGCTTGGACAGGGAAACAGATACGCAGTATTTT.

This clonotype was detected only a few times. This chain links TRBV9 with TRBJ1-1; D is uncertain. The CDR3 loop spans 14 amino acids. Per the germline V gene, CDR1 is SGDLS and CDR2 is YYNGEE. Trimming left V 4 bases short and J 3 bases short, with 13 bases between. The CDR3 protein is CASSLTGSHTEAFF. CDR3 coding DNA: TGTGCCAGCAGCTTGACCGGGTCCCACACTGAAGCTTTCTTT.